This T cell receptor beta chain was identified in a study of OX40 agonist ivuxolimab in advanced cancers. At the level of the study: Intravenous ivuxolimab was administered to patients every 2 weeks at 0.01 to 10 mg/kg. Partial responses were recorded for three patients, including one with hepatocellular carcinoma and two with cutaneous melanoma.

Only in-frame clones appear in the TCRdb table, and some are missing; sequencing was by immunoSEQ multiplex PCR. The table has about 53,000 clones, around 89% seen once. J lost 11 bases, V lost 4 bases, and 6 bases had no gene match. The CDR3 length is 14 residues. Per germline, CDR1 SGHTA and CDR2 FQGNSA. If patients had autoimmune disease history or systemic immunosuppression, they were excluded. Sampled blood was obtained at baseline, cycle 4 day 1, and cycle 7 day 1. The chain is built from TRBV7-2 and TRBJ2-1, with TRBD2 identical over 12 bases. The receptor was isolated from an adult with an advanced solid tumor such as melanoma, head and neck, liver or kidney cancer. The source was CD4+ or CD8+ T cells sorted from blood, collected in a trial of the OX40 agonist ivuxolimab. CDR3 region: CASSYSLAGGKQFF. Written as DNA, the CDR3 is TGTGCCAGCAGCTACTCCCTAGCGGGGGGGAAGCAGTTCTTC.